Listed here are 29 T cell receptor beta chains from one sample, sequenced in a study of blood T cell repertoires in COVID-19. The table came from immunoSEQ multiplex PCR; TCRdb's copy has only in-frame clones and leaves some out. The sample contains 120,000 or so clones, 85% of which appear only once. Sequencing was done on a sample of peripheral blood. The source is a man older than 75 with active or convalescent COVID-19.

The chain has TRBV21-1 and TRBJ2-7; the D call in the table, TRBD2, was not verified against the DNA. TRBV21-1 is noted as a pseudogene. The CDR3 runs 15 residues. DNA for the CDR3: TGTGCCAGCAGGACTAGCGGGAGGGAATACTACGAGCAGTACTTC. Encoded protein: CASRTSGREYYEQYF.

This rearrangement joins TRBV2 to TRBJ2-4; tentative D call: TRBD1 (6 bases). The V and J ends lost 6 bases and 10 bases respectively, with 13 bases between them. Germline CDR1 and CDR2: SNHLY and FYNNEI. This CDR3 comprises 12 residues. CDR3 sequence (DNA): TGTGCCAGCAGCTCCACGACAGGTATTCAGTACTTC. Residues: CASSSTTGIQYF. The full variable domain, its missing parts supplied by reference TRBV2 and TRBJ2-4, is EPEVTQTPSHQVTQMGQEVILRCVPISNHLYFYWYRQILGQKVEFLVSFYNNEISEKSEIFDDQFSVERPDGSNFTLKIRSTKLEDSAMYFCASSSTTGIQYFGAGTRLSVL.

This chain's CDR3 is CASSANLQVSGNTIYF. The DNA for the CDR3 is TGTGCCAGCAGCGCCAACCTACAGGTTTCTGGAAACACCATATATTTT. V is TRBV7-8 and J is TRBJ1-3; a weak D match, TRBD1 (5 bases). The CDR3 extends over 16 amino acids. Germline V gene data show CDR1 as SGHVS and CDR2 as FQNEAQ. The ends were cut back, 5 bases at V and 1 base at J, with 15 bases in the middle.

This clone was picked up many times. The rearrangement joins TRBV2 to TRBJ2-5; TRBD2 is a possible D gene (7 bases). V lost 11 bases and J lost 6, with 19 bases in between. The CDR3 covers 13 residues. Germline CDR1 and CDR2: SNHLY and FYNNEI. CDR3 protein: CASRRGGEKTQYF. The CDR3 bases are TGTGCCTCCCGCAGGGGAGGGGAGAAGACCCAGTACTTC.

This clone was counted at least ten times. V usage is TRBV28 and J usage is TRBJ1-2; D unclear. Germline V gene sequence: CDR1 MDHEN, CDR2 SYDVKM. Between the trimmed V and J ends, which lost 7 bases and 7 bases, there was a span of 13 bases. This CDR3 region has 12 residues. CDR3 coding DNA: TGTGCCAGCACCCTAACCGCGGGTGGCTACACCTTC. It is translated as CASTLTAGGYTF.

In its sample, this clone was seen a few times. This chain connects TRBV6-2 or TRBV6-3 to TRBJ1-2; 7 nucleotides agree with TRBD1. The CDR3 covers 15 residues. With V trimmed by 5 bases and J by 6 bases, 12 bases remained unmatched. Looked up from germline, CDR1 is MNHEY and CDR2 is SVGEGT. This CDR3 reads CASSPGTVGLDGYTF. The CDR3 DNA sequence: TGTGCCAGCAGTCCGGGGACAGTAGGGTTGGATGGCTACACCTTC.

CDR3 nucleotides: TGCAGTGCTAGTAGCGGGAGGGCTTGGGAAGAGCAGTACTTC. Translated, it gives CSASSGRAWEEQYF. This rearrangement joins TRBV20-1 to TRBJ2-7; 11 bases align to TRBD2. The CDR3 sequence is 14 residues long. Germline loops: CDR1 DFQATT, CDR2 SNEGSKA (reference sequence). V lost 3 bases and J lost 7; bases outside the gene matches: 8.

The sample holds a few counts of this clone. The gene calls are TRBV4-1 and TRBJ2-7, with D possibly TRBD2 on 5 matching bases. This CDR3 is built from 13 residues. The germline V gene has CDR1 MGHRA and CDR2 YSYEKL. V was clipped by 4 bases and J by 3 bases, with 10 bases between them. As DNA, the CDR3 is TGCGCCAGCAGCCTGACTATTAACTACGAGCAGTACTTC. Its protein product is CASSLTINYEQYF.

The chain combines TRBV5-6 with TRBJ1-6; 9 bases align to TRBD1. The CDR3 length is 15 residues. Germline CDR1 reads SGHDT; CDR2 reads YYEEEE. V gave up 0 bases and J gave up 9 bases; unmatched junction bases: 4. The CDR3: CASSLVGQGVSPLHF. CDR3 DNA: TGTGCCAGCAGCTTGGTGGGACAGGGTGTTTCACCCCTCCACTTT.

V gene TRBV13 combines with J gene TRBJ1-4; 7 bases fit TRBD1. Germline-derived CDR1 and CDR2 are PRHDT and FYEKMQ (reference sequence). The CDR3 has 15 amino acids. V dropped 5 bases and J dropped 8; count of bases not matched to a gene: 11. Here the CDR3 reads CASSPRDSPREKLFF. DNA of the CDR3: TGTGCCAGCAGCCCCAGGGACAGCCCAAGGGAAAAACTGTTTTTT.

V is TRBV27 and J is TRBJ2-1; TRBD2 agrees at 15 bases. J lost 2 bases, V lost 5 bases, and 7 bases had no gene match. Germline CDR1 reads MNHEY; CDR2 reads SMNVEV (reference sequence). The CDR3 extends over 18 amino acids. The CDR3 sequence is CASSLRTSGRGAYNEQFF. In nucleotides, the CDR3 is TGTGCCAGCAGTCTCCGGACTAGCGGGAGGGGGGCCTACAATGAGCAGTTCTTC.

The chain has TRBV3-1 (or the pseudogene TRBV3-2) and TRBJ1-2; 10 positions agree with TRBD1. J gave up 4 bases and V 4 bases, and 6 bases lay outside the gene matches. There are 15 residues in the CDR3. Germline-derived CDR1 and CDR2 are LGHDT and YNNKEL (reference sequence). The CDR3 is CASSPGQGGFYGYTF. CDR3 coding DNA: TGTGCCAGCAGCCCCGGACAGGGGGGGTTCTATGGCTACACCTTC.

The chain is built from TRBV5-1 and TRBJ2-3; TRBD2 is a possible D gene (5 bases). The CDR3 contains 13 residues. V lost 6 bases, J lost 3 bases, and 11 bases lay in between. CDR1 is SGHRS and CDR2 is YFSETQ in the germline V gene. CDR3 in amino acids: CASKVTGTDTQYF. The CDR3 DNA follows: TGCGCCAGCAAGGTGACGGGGACAGATACGCAGTATTTT.

The gene calls are TRBV30 and TRBJ2-5, with 10 bases aligning to TRBD2. V shed 0 bases, J shed 5 bases, and the junction held 6 bases outside the gene matches. This CDR3 spans 15 amino acids. Germline V gene lookup returns CDR1 GTSNPN and CDR2 SVGIG (reference sequence). The CDR3 DNA reads as TGTGCCTGGAGTGTACTAGCGGGGTTCTTGGAGACCCAGTACTTC. This sequence encodes CAWSVLAGFLETQYF.

The gene calls are TRBV6-6 and TRBJ2-1, with no clear D. CDR1 is MNHNY and CDR2 is SVGAGI in the germline V gene (reference sequence). CDR3 length: 12 residues. Trimming stripped 6 bases from V and 4 bases from J, with 7 bases between. The CDR3 nucleotides are TGTGCCAGCAGCCCTTTATACAATGAGCAGTTCTTC. Protein: CASSPLYNEQFF.

The V gene is TRBV19, the J gene TRBJ2-2; D gene unclear. The length of the CDR3 is 16 residues. The V gene's germline CDR1 is LNHDA and CDR2 SQIVND (reference sequence). V lost 0 bases to trimming and J lost 3 bases, with 11 bases between them. In nucleotides, the CDR3 is TGTGCCAGTAGTATAGATTTATTCCGGGACACCGGGGAGCTGTTTTTT. This gives the protein CASSIDLFRDTGELFF.

This chain connects TRBV2 to TRBJ2-2; TRBD1 matches 7 bases. Trimming removed 7 bases from V and 4 bases from J; junction bases left unmatched: 6. From germline, CDR1 is SNHLY and CDR2 FYNNEI. The CDR3 covers 14 residues. CDR3 residues: CASTEGASTGELFF. Here the CDR3 DNA reads TGTGCCAGCACCGAGGGGGCTTCCACCGGGGAGCTGTTTTTT.

The gene calls are TRBV9 and TRBJ2-3, with TRBD2 matching 10 bases. The CDR3 extends over 16 amino acids. Germline V gene lookup returns CDR1 SGDLS and CDR2 YYNGEE. V gave up 3 bases and J gave up 2 bases; unmatched junction bases: 6. CDR3 nucleotide sequence: TGTGCCAGCAGCGCCCTAACTAGCGGGGCCACAGATACGCAGTATTTT. This encodes CASSALTSGATDTQYF.

V usage is TRBV5-1 and J usage is TRBJ2-1; TRBD2 might be the D (5 bases). CDR1 SGHRS and CDR2 YFSETQ come from the germline V gene. CDR3 size: 15 residues. V was cut by 0 bases and J by 3 bases, with 10 bases left in between. The CDR3 DNA is TGCGCCAGCAGCTTGGACGGAGGAGGCTACAATGAGCAGTTCTTC. This gives the protein CASSLDGGGYNEQFF.

The chain has TRBV5-1 and TRBJ2-7; the match to TRBD1 covers 7 bases. Germline lookup yields CDR1 SGHRS and CDR2 YFSETQ. Trimming removed 4 bases from V and 3 bases from J; junction bases left unmatched: 7. The CDR3 covers 14 residues. This CDR3 is CASSPRDRYYEQYF. The CDR3, as DNA: TGCGCCAGCAGCCCCCGGGACAGATACTACGAGCAGTACTTC.

This clone appeared once. V is TRBV28 and J is TRBJ1-2; D not resolved. The CDR3 is made up of 11 amino acids. V was cut by 4 bases and J by 7 bases, with 7 bases left in between. Germline assignment: CDR1 MDHEN and CDR2 SYDVKM. CDR3 coding DNA: TGTGCCAGCAGTTGGTACGGTGGCTACACCTTC. It is translated as CASSWYGGYTF.

The V and J genes are TRBV18 and TRBJ1-2, with D perhaps TRBD1 (5 bases). This CDR3 contains 14 residues. Germline CDR1 reads KGHSH; CDR2 reads LQKENI. The germline V and J ends were trimmed by 6 bases and 1 base, with 12 bases remaining between them. The CDR3 DNA reads TGTGCCAGCTCGAGCCTACAGGATAACTATGGCTACACCTTC. This translates into CASSSLQDNYGYTF.

The chain has TRBV2 and TRBJ1-5; 7 bases line up with TRBD1. V lost 6 bases, J lost 2 bases, and 7 bases stayed unmatched. Germline-derived CDR1 and CDR2 are SNHLY and FYNNEI. This CDR3 has 15 residues. The CDR3 reads CASSLNRGGNQPQHF. The CDR3, as DNA: TGTGCCAGCAGCCTCAACAGGGGTGGCAATCAGCCCCAGCATTTT.

In its sample, this clone was seen once. The chain uses TRBV20-1 and TRBJ2-7, with 9 nucleotides matching TRBD1. This CDR3 region has 13 residues. V was pared by 5 bases and J by 7 bases, with 9 bases of the junction left unmatched. Germline CDR1 DFQATT, CDR2 SNEGSKA (reference sequence). CDR3: CSACDLQGAEQYF. As DNA, the CDR3 is TGCAGTGCTTGTGACTTACAGGGGGCAGAGCAGTACTTC.

This chain links TRBV19 with TRBJ2-1; maybe TRBD2 (5 bases). CDR3 length: 15 residues. V was shortened by 5 bases and J by 7 bases, with 18 bases between the two germline ends. Germline V gene data show CDR1 as LNHDA and CDR2 as SQIVND (reference sequence). Written as DNA, the CDR3 is TGTGCCAGTAGTGTAGGACTCAATAATCGGAATGAGCAGTTCTTC. Amino acid sequence: CASSVGLNNRNEQFF.

This clone came up a few times. The V call is TRBV7-6, the J call TRBJ2-3, with a possible D match to TRBD2 (5 bases). CDR1 is SGHVS, CDR2 FNYEAQ, per germline. The CDR3 runs to 11 residues. V lost 4 bases to trimming and J lost 10 bases, with 9 bases between them. The CDR3 sequence: CASSSEGSQYF. Written as DNA, the CDR3 is TGTGCCAGCAGCTCAGAGGGATCGCAGTATTTT.

This clone was seen a handful of times. The rearrangement uses TRBV24-1 and TRBJ2-3; tentative D call: TRBD1 (6 bases). Per germline, CDR1 KGHDR and CDR2 SFDVKD. Trimming shortened V by 2 bases and J by 3 bases, and 17 bases separated the two germline ends. This CDR3 contains 17 residues. The CDR3 spells CATSDSARGVVTDTQYF. In DNA form, the CDR3 reads TGTGCCACCAGTGATTCAGCCAGGGGTGTAGTAACAGATACGCAGTATTTT.

V usage is TRBV2 and J usage is TRBJ1-4; D ambiguous. The CDR3 is made up of 12 amino acids. The V and J ends lost 6 bases and 7 bases respectively, with 9 bases between them. From germline, CDR1 is SNHLY and CDR2 FYNNEI. CDR3 amino acids: CASRREGEKLFF. CDR3 nucleotides: TGTGCCAGCAGAAGAGAGGGTGAAAAACTGTTTTTT.

The V call is TRBV10-3, the J call TRBJ2-7; D possibly corresponds to TRBD1 (5 bases). Deletions cut 0 bases from V and 1 base from J, with 13 bases between. Germline-derived CDR1 and CDR2 are ENHRY and SYGVKD. The CDR3 has 16 residues. The CDR3 DNA reads as TGTGCCATCAGTGAGTCAGCGACAGCTACATCCTACGAGCAGTACTTC. Translating gives CAISESATATSYEQYF.